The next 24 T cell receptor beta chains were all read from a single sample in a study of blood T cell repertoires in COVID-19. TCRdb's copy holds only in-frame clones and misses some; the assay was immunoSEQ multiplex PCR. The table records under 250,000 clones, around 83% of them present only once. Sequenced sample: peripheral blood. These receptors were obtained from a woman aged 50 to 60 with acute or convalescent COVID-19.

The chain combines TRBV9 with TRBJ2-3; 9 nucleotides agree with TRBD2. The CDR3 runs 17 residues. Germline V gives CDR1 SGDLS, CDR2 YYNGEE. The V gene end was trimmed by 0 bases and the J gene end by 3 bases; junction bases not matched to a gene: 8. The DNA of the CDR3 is TGTGCCAGCAGCGTAGTAGGTAGCGGGAGTCTAACAGATACGCAGTATTTT. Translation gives CASSVVGSGSLTDTQYF.

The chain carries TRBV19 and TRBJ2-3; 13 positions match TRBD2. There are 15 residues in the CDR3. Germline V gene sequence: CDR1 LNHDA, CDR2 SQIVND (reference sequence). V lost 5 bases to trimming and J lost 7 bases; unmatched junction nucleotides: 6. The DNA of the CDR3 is TGTGCCAGTAGTTCCCTGACTAGCGGGAGGTATACGCAGTATTTT. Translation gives CASSSLTSGRYTQYF.

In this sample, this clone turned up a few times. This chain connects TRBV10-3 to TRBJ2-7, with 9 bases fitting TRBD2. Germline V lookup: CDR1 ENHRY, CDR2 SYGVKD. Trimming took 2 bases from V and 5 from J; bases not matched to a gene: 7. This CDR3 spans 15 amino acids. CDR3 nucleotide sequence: TGTGCCATCAGTGAGCCTATAGCGGGAGTAGACGAGCAGTACTTC. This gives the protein CAISEPIAGVDEQYF.

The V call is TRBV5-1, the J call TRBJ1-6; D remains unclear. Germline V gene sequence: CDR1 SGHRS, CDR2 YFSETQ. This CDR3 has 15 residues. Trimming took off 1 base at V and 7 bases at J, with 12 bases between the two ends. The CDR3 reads CASSLTGGENSPLHF. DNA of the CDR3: TGCGCCAGCAGCTTGACGGGCGGGGAGAATTCACCCCTCCACTTT.

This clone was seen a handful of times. Here the CDR3 DNA reads TGTGCCACCAGTTACGGCGGGACGAGCACAGATACGCAGTATTTT. This gives the protein CATSYGGTSTDTQYF. V usage is TRBV24-1 and J usage is TRBJ2-3; D is perhaps TRBD2 (6 bases). The CDR3 is 15 amino acids. V gave up 6 bases and J gave up 0 bases, with 12 bases separating them. Germline loops: CDR1 KGHDR, CDR2 SFDVKD.

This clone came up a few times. CDR3 nucleotide sequence: TGTGCCAGCAGTGCTGTAGCGGGACGACGTGATGAGCAGTTCTTC. Translation: CASSAVAGRRDEQFF. V is TRBV2 and J is TRBJ2-1, with TRBD2 matching over 8 bases. Germline values: CDR1 SNHLY, CDR2 FYNNEI. The CDR3 runs to 15 residues. With 4 bases clipped from V and 8 bases from J, the junction kept 10 bases outside the gene matches.

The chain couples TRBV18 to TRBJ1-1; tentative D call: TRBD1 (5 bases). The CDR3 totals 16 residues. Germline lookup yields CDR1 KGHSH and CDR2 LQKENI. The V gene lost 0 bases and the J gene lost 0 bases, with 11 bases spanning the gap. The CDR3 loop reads CASSPPVAGLNTEAFF. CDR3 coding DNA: TGTGCCAGCTCACCACCTGTGGCAGGGTTGAACACTGAAGCTTTCTTT. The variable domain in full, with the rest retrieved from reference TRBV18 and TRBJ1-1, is NAGVMQNPRHLVRRRGQEARLRCSPMKGHSHVYWYRQLPEEGLKFMVYLQKENIIDESGMPKERFSAEFPKEGPSILRIQQVVRGDSAAYFCASSPPVAGLNTEAFFGQGTRLTVV.

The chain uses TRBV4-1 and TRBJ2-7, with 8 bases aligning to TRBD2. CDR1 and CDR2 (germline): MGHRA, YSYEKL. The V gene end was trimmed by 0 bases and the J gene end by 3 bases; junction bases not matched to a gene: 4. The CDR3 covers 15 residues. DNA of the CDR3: TGCGCCAGCAGCCAAGAACTAGCGGACTACTACGAGCAGTACTTC. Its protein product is CASSQELADYYEQYF.

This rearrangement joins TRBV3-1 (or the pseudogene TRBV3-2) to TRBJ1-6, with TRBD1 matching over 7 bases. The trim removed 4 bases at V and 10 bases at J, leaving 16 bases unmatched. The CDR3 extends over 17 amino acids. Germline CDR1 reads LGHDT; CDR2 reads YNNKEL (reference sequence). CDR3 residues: CASSPGRPQGEGSPLHF. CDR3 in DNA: TGTGCCAGCAGCCCGGGGAGACCCCAGGGGGAAGGGTCACCCCTCCACTTT.

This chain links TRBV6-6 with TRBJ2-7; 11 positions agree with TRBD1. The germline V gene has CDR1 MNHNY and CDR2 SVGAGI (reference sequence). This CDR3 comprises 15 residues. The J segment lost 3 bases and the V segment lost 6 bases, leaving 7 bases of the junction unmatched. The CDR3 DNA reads TGTGCCAGCAGCGACCGGGACAGGGGGAACTACGAGCAGTACTTC. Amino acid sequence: CASSDRDRGNYEQYF.

CDR3: CASSLVGQDTQYF. CDR3 DNA: TGCGCCAGCAGCTTGGTGGGCCAAGATACGCAGTATTTT. The chain is built from TRBV5-1 and TRBJ2-3; D not certain. The length of the CDR3 is 13 residues. The V and J ends lost 0 bases and 5 bases respectively, with 7 bases between them. Germline-derived CDR1 and CDR2 are SGHRS and YFSETQ.

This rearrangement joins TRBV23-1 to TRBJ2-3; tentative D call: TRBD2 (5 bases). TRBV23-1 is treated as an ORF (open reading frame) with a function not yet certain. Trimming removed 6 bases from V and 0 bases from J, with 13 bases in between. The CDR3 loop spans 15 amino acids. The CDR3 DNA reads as TGCGCCAGCAGCCACGGGGAAACTAGCACAGATACGCAGTATTTT. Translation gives CASSHGETSTDTQYF.

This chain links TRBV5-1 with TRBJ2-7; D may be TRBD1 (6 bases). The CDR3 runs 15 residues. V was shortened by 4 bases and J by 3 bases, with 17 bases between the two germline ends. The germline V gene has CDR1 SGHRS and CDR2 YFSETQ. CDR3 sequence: CASSPGGDIGYEQYF. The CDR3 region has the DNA TGCGCCAGCAGCCCTGGTGGGGACATCGGCTACGAGCAGTACTTC.

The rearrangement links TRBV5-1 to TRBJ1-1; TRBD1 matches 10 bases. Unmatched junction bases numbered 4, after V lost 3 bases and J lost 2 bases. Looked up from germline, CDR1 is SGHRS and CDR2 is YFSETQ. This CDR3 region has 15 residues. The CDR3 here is CASSSGTGVNTEAFF. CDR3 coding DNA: TGCGCCAGCAGCTCCGGGACAGGGGTAAACACTGAAGCTTTCTTT.

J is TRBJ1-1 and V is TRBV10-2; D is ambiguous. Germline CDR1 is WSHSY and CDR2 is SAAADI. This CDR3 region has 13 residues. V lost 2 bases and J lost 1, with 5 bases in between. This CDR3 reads CASSEGTNTEAFF. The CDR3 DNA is TGCGCCAGCAGTGAGGGCACGAACACTGAAGCTTTCTTT.

CDR3 bases: TGCGCCAGCAGCTTGAGTATCCAGTCTGAAGCTTTCTTT. It encodes CASSLSIQSEAFF. V and J are TRBV5-1 and TRBJ1-1; no clear D gene. The V end lost 1 base, the J end lost 6 bases, and 10 bases lay between the germline ends. The CDR3 length is 13 residues. From germline, CDR1 is SGHRS and CDR2 YFSETQ.

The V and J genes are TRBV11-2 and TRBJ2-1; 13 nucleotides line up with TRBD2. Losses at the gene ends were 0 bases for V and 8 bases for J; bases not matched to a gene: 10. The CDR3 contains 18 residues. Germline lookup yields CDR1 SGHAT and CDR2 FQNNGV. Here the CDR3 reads CASSLDYGLAGDGYEQFF. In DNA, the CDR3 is TGTGCCAGCAGCTTAGATTACGGACTAGCGGGAGACGGGTATGAGCAGTTCTTC.

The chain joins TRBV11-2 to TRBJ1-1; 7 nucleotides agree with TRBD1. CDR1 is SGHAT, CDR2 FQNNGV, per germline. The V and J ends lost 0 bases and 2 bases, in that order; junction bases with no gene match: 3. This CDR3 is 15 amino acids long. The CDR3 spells CASSLEGTVNTEAFF. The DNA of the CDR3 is TGTGCCAGCAGCTTAGAAGGGACAGTTAACACTGAAGCTTTCTTT.

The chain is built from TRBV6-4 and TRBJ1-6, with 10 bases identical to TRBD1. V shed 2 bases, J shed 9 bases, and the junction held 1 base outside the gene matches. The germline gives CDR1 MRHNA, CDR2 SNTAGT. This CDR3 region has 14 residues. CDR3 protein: CASSDGTGVSPLHF. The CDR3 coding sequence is TGTGCCAGCAGTGACGGGACAGGGGTTTCACCCCTCCACTTT.

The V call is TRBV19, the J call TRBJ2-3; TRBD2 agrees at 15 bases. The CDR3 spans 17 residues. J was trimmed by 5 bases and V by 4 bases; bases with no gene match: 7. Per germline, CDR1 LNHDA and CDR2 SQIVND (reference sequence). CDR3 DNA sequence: TGTGCCAGTAGTACCCGGACTAGCGGGAGGGACAGAGATACGCAGTATTTT. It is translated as CASSTRTSGRDRDTQYF. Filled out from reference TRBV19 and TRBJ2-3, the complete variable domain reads DGGITQSPKYLFRKEGQNVTLSCEQNLNHDAMYWYRQDPGQGLRLIYYSQIVNDFQKGDIAEGYSVSREKKESFPLTVTSAQKNPTAFYLCASSTRTSGRDRDTQYFGPGTRLTVL.

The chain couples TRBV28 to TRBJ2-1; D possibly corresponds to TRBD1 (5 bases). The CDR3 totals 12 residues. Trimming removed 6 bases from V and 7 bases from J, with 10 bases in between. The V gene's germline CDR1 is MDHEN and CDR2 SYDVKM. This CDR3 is CASRRAGNEQFF. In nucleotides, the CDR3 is TGTGCCAGCAGGCGAGCAGGGAATGAGCAGTTCTTC.

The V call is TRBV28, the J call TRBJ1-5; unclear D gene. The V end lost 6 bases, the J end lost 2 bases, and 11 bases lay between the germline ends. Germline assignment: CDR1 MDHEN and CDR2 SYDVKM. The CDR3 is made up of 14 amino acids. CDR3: CASRLMGGNQPQHF. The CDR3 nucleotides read TGTGCCAGCAGACTGATGGGAGGCAATCAGCCCCAGCATTTT. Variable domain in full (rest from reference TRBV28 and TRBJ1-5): DVKVTQSSRYLVKRTGEKVFLECVQDMDHENMFWYRQDPGLGLRLIYFSYDVKMKEKGDIPEGYSVSREKKERFSLILESASTNQTSMYLCASRLMGGNQPQHFGDGTRLSIL.

In DNA form, the CDR3 reads TGCGCCAGCAGCCAAGATTGGCCCTCTTATTTCCAAGAGACCCAGTACTTC. Translation gives CASSQDWPSYFQETQYF. The rearrangement uses TRBV4-1 and TRBJ2-5, with D uncertain. Germline V gives CDR1 MGHRA, CDR2 YSYEKL. CDR3 length: 17 amino acids. The V and J ends lost 0 bases and 1 base respectively, with 15 bases between them.

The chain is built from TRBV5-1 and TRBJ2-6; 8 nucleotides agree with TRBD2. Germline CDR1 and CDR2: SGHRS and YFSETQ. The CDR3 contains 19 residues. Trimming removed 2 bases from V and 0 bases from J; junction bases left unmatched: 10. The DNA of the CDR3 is TGCGCCAGCAGCTTAGTAGCGGGGAACACTTACTCTGGGGCCAACGTCCTGACTTTC. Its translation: CASSLVAGNTYSGANVLTF.